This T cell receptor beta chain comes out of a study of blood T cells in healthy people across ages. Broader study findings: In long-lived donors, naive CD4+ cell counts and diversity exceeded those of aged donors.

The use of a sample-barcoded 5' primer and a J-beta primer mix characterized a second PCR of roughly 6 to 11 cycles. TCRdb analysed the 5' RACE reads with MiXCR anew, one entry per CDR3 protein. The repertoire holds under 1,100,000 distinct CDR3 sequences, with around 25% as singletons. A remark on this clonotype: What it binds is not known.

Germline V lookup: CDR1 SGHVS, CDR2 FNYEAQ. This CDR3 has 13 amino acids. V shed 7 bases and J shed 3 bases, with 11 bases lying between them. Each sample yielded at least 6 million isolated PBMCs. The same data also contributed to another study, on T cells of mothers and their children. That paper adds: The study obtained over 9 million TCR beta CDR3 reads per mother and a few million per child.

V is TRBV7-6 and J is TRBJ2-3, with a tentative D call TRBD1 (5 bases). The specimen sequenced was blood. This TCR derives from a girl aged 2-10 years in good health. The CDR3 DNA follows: TGTGCCAGCACCCCTAGGGGAACAGATACGCAGTATTTT. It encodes CASTPRGTDTQYF.